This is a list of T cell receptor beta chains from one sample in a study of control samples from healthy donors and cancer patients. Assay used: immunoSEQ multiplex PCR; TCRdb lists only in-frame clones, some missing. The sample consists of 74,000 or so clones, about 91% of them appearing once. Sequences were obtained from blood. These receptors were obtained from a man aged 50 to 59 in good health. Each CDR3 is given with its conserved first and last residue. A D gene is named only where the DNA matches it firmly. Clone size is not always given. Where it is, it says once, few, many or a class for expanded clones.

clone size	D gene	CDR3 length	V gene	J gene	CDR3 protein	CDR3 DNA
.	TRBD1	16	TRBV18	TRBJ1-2	CASSPSPGQGNYGYTF	TGTGCCAGCTCACCGAGTCCGGGACAGGGAAACTATGGCTACACCTTC
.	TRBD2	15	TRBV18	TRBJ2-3	CASSAGLAGGDTQYF	TGTGCCAGCTCAGCCGGTCTAGCGGGAGGTGATACGCAGTATTTT
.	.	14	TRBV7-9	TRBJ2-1	CASSLALQTNEQFF	TGTGCCAGCAGCTTAGCACTACAGACCAATGAGCAGTTCTTC
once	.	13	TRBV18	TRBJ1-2	CASSPPGQHGYTF	TGTGCCAGCTCACCACCCGGTCAGCATGGCTACACCTTC
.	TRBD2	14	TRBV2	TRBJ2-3	CASSLSRGGDTQYF	TGTGCCAGCAGCCTTTCGCGGGGGGGTGATACGCAGTATTTT
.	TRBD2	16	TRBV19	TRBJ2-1	CASSPSLAGDYNEQFF	TGTGCCAGTAGTCCCTCACTAGCGGGGGATTACAATGAGCAGTTCTTC
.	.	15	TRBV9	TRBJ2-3	CASSVGVGATDTQYF	TGTGCCAGCAGCGTAGGTGTCGGGGCCACAGATACGCAGTATTTT
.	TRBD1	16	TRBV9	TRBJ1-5	CASSDDRGGSNQPQHF	TGTGCCAGCAGCGACGACAGGGGAGGAAGCAATCAGCCCCAGCATTTT
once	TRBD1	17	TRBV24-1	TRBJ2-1	CATSESFRDRGWGEQFF	TGTGCCACCAGTGAATCTTTCCGGGACAGGGGCTGGGGTGAGCAGTTCTTC
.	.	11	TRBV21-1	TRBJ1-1	CASSKVPEAFF	TGTGCCAGCAGCAAAGTACCTGAAGCTTTCTTT
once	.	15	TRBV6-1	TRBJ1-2	CASSEARGKDYGYTF	TGTGCCAGCAGTGAAGCTCGGGGGAAAGACTATGGCTACACCTTC
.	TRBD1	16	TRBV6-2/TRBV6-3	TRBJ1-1	CASSYSHNGQGDEAFF	TGTGCCAGCAGTTACTCACATAATGGACAGGGGGACGAAGCTTTCTTT
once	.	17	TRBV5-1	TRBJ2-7	CASSFTADRLLTYEQYF	TGCGCCAGCAGCTTCACAGCAGACAGGTTGTTAACCTACGAGCAGTACTTC
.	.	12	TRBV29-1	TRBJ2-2	CTVRESGGELFF	TGCACCGTGAGGGAGTCCGGCGGGGAGCTGTTTTTT
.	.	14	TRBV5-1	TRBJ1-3	CASAEGISGNTIYF	TGCGCCAGTGCTGAGGGAATATCTGGAAACACCATATATTTT
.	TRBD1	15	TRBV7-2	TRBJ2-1	CASSSGQGGVGEQFF	TGTGCCAGCAGCTCCGGACAGGGGGGGGTCGGTGAGCAGTTCTTC
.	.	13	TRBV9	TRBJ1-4	CASSVVEGSRLFF	TGTGCCAGCAGCGTAGTTGAGGGTAGCCGACTGTTTTTT
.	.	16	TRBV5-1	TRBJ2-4	CASSEVQGGAKNIQYF	TGCGCCAGCTCCGAGGTTCAGGGGGGAGCCAAAAACATTCAGTACTTC
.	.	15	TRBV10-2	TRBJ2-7	CASSEPSGQSREQYF	TGCGCCAGCAGTGAGCCTTCCGGGCAGTCTAGGGAGCAGTACTTC
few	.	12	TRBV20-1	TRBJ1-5	CSASTGIQPQHF	TGCAGTGCTAGTACAGGGATTCAGCCCCAGCATTTT
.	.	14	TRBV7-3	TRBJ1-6	CASSFGGLYSPLHF	TGTGCCAGCAGCTTTGGCGGTCTCTATTCACCCCTCCACTTT
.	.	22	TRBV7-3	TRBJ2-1	CASSLTYWAGQGSSGGYNEQFF	TGTGCCAGCAGCTTAACCTATTGGGCGGGACAGGGGAGTAGCGGGGGCTACAATGAGCAGTTCTTC
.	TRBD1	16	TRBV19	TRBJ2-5	CASSIRTGTGGETQYF	TGTGCCAGTAGTATTCGAACCGGGACAGGGGGCGAGACCCAGTACTTC
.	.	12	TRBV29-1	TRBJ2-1	CSVDPWDNEQFF	TGCAGCGTTGATCCTTGGGACAATGAGCAGTTCTTC
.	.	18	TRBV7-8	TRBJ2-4	CASSLESGGGAYKNIQYF	TGTGCCAGCAGCTTAGAGTCCGGCGGCGGGGCCTACAAAAACATTCAGTACTTC
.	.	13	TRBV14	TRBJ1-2	CASSPGTNYGYTF	TGTGCCAGCAGCCCCGGGACAAATTATGGCTACACCTTC
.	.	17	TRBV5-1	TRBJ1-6	CASSYGGGSSYNSPLHF	TGCGCCAGCAGTTACGGAGGTGGCAGCTCCTATAATTCACCCCTCCACTTT
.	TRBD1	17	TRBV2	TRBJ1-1	CASSGNRDRGPGTEAFF	TGTGCCAGCAGTGGCAACCGGGACAGGGGGCCGGGGACTGAAGCTTTCTTT
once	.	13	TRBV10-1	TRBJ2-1	CASSERYGNEQFF	TGCGCCAGCAGTGAGCGGTATGGCAATGAGCAGTTCTTC
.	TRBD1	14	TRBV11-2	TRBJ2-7	CASSSPSDRAEQYF	TGTGCCAGCAGCTCCCCATCGGACAGGGCAGAGCAGTACTTC
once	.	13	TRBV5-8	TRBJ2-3	CASSQGSTDTQYF	TGTGCCAGCAGCCAGGGTTCCACAGATACGCAGTATTTT
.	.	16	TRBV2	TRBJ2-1	CASSEGTAPGTNEQFF	TGTGCCAGCAGTGAAGGGACGGCACCGGGTACCAATGAGCAGTTCTTC
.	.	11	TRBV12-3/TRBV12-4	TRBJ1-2	CASSSTVRSTF	TGTGCCAGCAGTTCGACGGTGCGTTCCACCTTC
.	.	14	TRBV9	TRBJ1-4	CASSVTGFGEKLFF	TGTGCCAGCAGCGTAACAGGGTTCGGTGAAAAACTGTTTTTT
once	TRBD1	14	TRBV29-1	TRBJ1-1	CSVETGKINTEAFF	TGCAGCGTTGAGACAGGGAAAATCAACACTGAAGCTTTCTTT
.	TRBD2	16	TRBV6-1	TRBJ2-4	CASSDPGLANVNIQYF	TGTGCCAGCAGTGACCCGGGACTAGCGAACGTAAACATTCAGTACTTC
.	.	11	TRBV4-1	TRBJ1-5	CASSHPGPQHF	TGCGCCAGCAGCCATCCCGGGCCCCAGCATTTT
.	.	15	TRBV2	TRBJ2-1	CASSSNRDAPHEQFF	TGTGCCAGCAGCTCTAACCGGGACGCCCCCCATGAGCAGTTCTTC
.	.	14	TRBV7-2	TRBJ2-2	CASSSGQNTGELFF	TGTGCCAGCAGCTCGGGACAGAACACCGGGGAGCTGTTTTTT
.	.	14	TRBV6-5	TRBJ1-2	CASSSGFPSYGYTF	TGTGCCAGCAGTTCAGGGTTCCCTTCCTATGGCTACACCTTC
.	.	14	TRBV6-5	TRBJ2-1	CASSSSLTGNEQFF	TGTGCCAGCAGTTCCTCGCTCACTGGGAATGAGCAGTTCTTC
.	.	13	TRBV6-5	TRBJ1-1	CASSTDRNTEAFF	TGTGCCAGCAGTACCGACAGAAACACTGAAGCTTTCTTT
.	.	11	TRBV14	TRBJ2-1	CASSQGGEQFF	TGTGCCAGCAGCCAAGGGGGTGAGCAGTTCTTC
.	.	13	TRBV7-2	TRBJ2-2	CASSPLAPGELFF	TGTGCCAGCAGCCCTCTTGCTCCCGGGGAGCTGTTTTTT
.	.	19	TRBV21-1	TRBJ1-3	CASSACPPRQKTSGNTIYF	TGTGCCAGCAGCGCCTGTCCCCCGAGACAGAAAACTTCAGGGAACACCATATATTTT
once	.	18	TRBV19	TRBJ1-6	CASSNTGRGLSGNSPLHF	TGTGCCAGTAGTAATACCGGGCGGGGGCTGAGTGGGAATTCACCCCTCCACTTT
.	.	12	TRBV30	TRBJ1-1	CAWELMNTEAFF	TGTGCCTGGGAGTTAATGAACACTGAAGCTTTCTTT
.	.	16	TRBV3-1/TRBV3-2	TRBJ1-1	CASSQSPGRTNTKAFF	TGTGCCAGCAGCCAATCCCCTGGACGGACGAACACTAAAGCTTTCTTT
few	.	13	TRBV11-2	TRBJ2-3	CASSLGGPDTQYF	TGTGCCAGCAGCTTAGGGGGGCCAGATACGCAGTATTTT
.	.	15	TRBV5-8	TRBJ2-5	CASSFEARGLETQYF	TGTGCCAGCAGCTTTGAGGCGCGGGGGCTAGAGACCCAGTACTTC